The TCR beta chain described here comes from a study of PD-1 blockade in classical Hodgkin lymphoma. Findings and caveats of the study: The CD4+ diversity rise by C4D1 was clearest in complete responders. Sources of repertoire differences remain undefined, possibly disease activity or prior therapy.

This table comes from immunoSEQ multiplex PCR, and its TCRdb copy is limited to in-frame clones, with some not included. Found here are about 13,000 clones, around four fifths of them singletons; the top ten hold under 30%. The length of the CDR3 is 16 residues. Between the trimmed V and J ends, which lost 4 bases and 3 bases, there was a span of 16 bases. CDR1 MNHNS and CDR2 SASEGT come from the germline V gene. Every patient experienced relapse after autologous stem cell transplantation, and brentuximab vedotin exposure varied. Details on this clone: No antigen is known for it.

The rearrangement joins TRBV6-1 to TRBJ1-5; D is undetermined. The sample was peripheral blood mononuclear cells (PBMCs), taken at baseline. This sequence was found in a human donor with classical Hodgkin lymphoma. CDR3 amino acids: CASSVFSGQANQPQHF. The CDR3 DNA sequence: TGTGCCAGCAGTGTTTTCTCCGGGCAAGCCAATCAGCCCCAGCATTTT.